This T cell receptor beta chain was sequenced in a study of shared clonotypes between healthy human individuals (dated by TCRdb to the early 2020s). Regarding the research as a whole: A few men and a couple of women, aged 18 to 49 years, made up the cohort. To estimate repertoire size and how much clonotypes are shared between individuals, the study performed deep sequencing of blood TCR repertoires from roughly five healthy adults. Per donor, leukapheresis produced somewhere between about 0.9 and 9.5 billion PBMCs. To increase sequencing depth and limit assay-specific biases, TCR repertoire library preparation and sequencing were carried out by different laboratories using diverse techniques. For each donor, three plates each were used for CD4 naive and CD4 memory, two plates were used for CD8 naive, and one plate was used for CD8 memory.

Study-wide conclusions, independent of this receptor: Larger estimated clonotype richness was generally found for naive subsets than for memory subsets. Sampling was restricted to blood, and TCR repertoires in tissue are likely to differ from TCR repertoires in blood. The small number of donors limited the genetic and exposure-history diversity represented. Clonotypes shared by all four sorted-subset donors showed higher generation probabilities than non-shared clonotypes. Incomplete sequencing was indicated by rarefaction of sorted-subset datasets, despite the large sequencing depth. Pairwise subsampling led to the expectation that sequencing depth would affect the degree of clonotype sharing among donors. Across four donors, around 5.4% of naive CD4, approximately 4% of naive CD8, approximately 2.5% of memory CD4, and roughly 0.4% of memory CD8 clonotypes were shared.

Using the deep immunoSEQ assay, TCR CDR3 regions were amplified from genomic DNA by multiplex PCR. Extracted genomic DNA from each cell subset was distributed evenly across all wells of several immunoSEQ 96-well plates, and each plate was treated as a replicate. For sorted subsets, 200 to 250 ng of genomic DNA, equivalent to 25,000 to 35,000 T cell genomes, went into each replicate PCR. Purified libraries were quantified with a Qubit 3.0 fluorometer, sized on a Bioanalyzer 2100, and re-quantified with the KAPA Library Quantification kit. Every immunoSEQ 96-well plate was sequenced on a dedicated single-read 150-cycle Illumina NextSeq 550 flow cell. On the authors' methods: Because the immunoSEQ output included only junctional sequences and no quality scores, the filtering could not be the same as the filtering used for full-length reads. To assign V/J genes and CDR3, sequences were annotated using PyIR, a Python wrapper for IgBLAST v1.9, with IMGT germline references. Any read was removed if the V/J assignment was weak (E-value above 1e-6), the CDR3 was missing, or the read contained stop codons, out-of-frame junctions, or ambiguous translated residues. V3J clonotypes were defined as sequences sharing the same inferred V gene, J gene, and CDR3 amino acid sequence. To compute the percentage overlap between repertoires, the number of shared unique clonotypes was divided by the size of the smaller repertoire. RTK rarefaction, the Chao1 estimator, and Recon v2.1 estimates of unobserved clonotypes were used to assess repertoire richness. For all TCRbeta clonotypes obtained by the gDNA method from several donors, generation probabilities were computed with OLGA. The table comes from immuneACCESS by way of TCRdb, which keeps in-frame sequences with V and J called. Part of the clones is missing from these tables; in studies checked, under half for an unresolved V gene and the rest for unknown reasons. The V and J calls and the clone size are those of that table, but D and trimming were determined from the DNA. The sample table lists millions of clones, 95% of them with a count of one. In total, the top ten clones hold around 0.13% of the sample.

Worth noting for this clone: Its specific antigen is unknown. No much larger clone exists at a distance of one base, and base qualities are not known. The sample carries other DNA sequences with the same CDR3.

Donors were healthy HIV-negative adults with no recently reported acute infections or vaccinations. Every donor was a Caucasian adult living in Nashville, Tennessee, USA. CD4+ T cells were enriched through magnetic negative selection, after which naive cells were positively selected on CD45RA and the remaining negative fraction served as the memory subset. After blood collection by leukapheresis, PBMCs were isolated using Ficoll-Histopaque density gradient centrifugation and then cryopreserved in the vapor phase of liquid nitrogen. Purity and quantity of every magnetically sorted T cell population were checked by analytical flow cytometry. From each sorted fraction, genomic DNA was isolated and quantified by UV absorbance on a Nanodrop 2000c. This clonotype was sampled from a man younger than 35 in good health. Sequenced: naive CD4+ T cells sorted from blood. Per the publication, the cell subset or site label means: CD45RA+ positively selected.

The nucleotide sequence reads TGCGCCAGCAGCCTAGGGACGGGTAATGAAAAACTGTTTTTT. Its coded protein is CASSLGTGNEKLFF. The chain is assembled from TRBV5-1 and TRBJ1-4; TRBD1 is a possible D gene, resting on 5 matching bases. Sequences SGHRS (CDR1) and YFSETQ (CDR2) are obtained from the germline V gene. The CDR3 contains 14 residues, cysteine and phenylalanine counted. Only the CDR3 DNA stays, 42 bases, in frame from base 1. V is reduced by 4 bases and J by 4 bases, leaving a spacing of 11 bases between them.